This TCR beta chain was observed in a study of prognosis after radiotherapy for stage I lung cancer. The overall study: Patients (around 14 men, over five women) were aged about 50 to 95, median 74.5 years.

Genomic DNA was the source, and TCR beta CDR3 was amplified from it by two-round multiplex PCR. Primers specific to each TRBV and TRBJ gene drove first-round PCR. TCRdb reprocessed the multiplex PCR reads via MiXCR and lists one record per CDR3 protein. Of under 55,000 distinct CDR3 sequences listed, roughly 36% are singletons. Findings of the study overall: The authors reported that TRBV and TRBJ gene usage differed between patients with and without metastases. Post-therapy Shannon entropy was lower in patients developing distant metastases following stereotactic body radiation therapy.

Turning to this clonotype: What it binds is not known.

V dropped 5 bases and J dropped 5; count of bases not matched to a gene: 11. There are 16 residues in the CDR3. The germline V gene has CDR1 LNHNV and CDR2 YYDKDF (reference sequence). The clonotype originates from a donor aged 50 or older with non-small cell lung cancer. This specimen consisted of PBMCs, obtained before or after stereotactic body radiation therapy (not recorded which). The chain has TRBV15 and TRBJ2-7; 11 bases are shared with TRBD2. Written as DNA, the CDR3 is TGTGCCACCAGCCCAGGTCCAGATAGCGGGAGGGACGAGCAGTACTTC. Amino acid sequence: CATSPGPDSGRDEQYF.